This TCR beta chain comes out of a study of PD-L1 blockade in urothelial cancer. Across the whole study: About nine tenths of the roughly 29 patients comprised males who had bladder-origin urothelial cancer. Whole-study findings and limits: Those with durable benefit had larger increases in tumor-associated blood clones at 3 weeks.

Time point noted: pretreatment peripheral blood. Trimming left V 0 bases short and J 0 bases short, with 13 bases between. The CDR3 sequence is 17 residues long. Germline V gene lookup returns CDR1 MGHRA and CDR2 YSYEKL. The assay was immunoSEQ multiplex PCR, and TCRdb's table has in-frame clones only and misses some. The sample has approximately 72,000 clones, 70% to 90% seen once. Of note for this clone: The antigen remains unidentified.

This chain uses TRBV4-1 with TRBJ2-3, with unresolved D. The sample was PBMCs, taken around atezolizumab (anti-PD-L1) treatment. The receptor's source is a man between 60 and 75 years old with urothelial cancer. CDR3 nucleotides: TGCGCCAGCAGCCAAGAGGGCAGTCCCTATAGCACAGATACGCAGTATTTT. This translates into CASSQEGSPYSTDTQYF.